Here is one TCR beta chain with its context. V was shortened by 0 bases and J by 5 bases, with 9 bases between the two germline ends. CDR1 is SGHRS and CDR2 is YFSETQ in the germline V gene. This CDR3 has 14 amino acids. The study drew donors from healthy Caucasian individuals in Russia aged roughly 6 to 95. Combining a sample-barcoded 5' primer with a J-beta primer mix, a second PCR ran for roughly 7 to 12 cycles. TCRdb used MiXCR to reprocess the 5' RACE reads, holding one entry per CDR3 protein. The sample consists of 650,000 to 800,000 distinct CDR3 sequences, around 43% of them appearing once. These data are taken from a study of blood T cells in healthy people across ages.

This TCR was sampled from a man in his fifties or sixties in good health. V usage is TRBV5-1 and J usage is TRBJ2-1; D is possibly TRBD1 (6 bases). Sequences were obtained from blood. The CDR3 region is CASSLETGNNEQFF. The CDR3 region has the DNA TGCGCCAGCAGCTTGGAGACAGGCAACAATGAGCAGTTCTTC.